A selection of T cell receptor beta chains follows, all from one sample in a study of Tregs in tolerant kidney transplant recipients. Using immunoSEQ multiplex PCR, the repertoire was profiled, and TCRdb retains in-frame clones only, with some absent. The table has under 90,000 clones, roughly nine tenths seen once; the top ten hold 1.5% to 2%. The source material was CD4+ T cells from blood (PBMCs), sampled 24 months after the transplant. The source is a human patient who received a combined kidney and bone marrow transplant. Some T cells could come from the graft donor. Each CDR3 is given with its conserved first and last residue. Fields, in order: CDR3 DNA, CDR3 protein, D gene, clone size, J gene, V gene. D genes are given only for firm matches. Not all rows give a size; the values are once, few, many and, for expanded clones, a class.

DNA: TGCAGTGCTCTGGCGGGTGAGCAGTTCTTC
CDR3: CSALAGEQFF
D: -
size: -
J: TRBJ2-1
V: TRBV20-1

DNA: TGTGCCAGCAGCAGCCCCGGAGTTGCGGCCTTTTACAATGAGCAGTTCTTC
CDR3: CASSSPGVAAFYNEQFF
D: -
size: -
J: TRBJ2-1
V: TRBV7-9

DNA: TGCGCCAGCAGCCAAGAGAGCCTCAGGGGAGTCCACGAGCAGTACTTC
CDR3: CASSQESLRGVHEQYF
D: -
size: -
J: TRBJ2-7
V: TRBV4-1

DNA: TGTGCCAGCAGGGGACAGCTTAACACCGGGGAGCTGTTTTTT
CDR3: CASRGQLNTGELFF
D: TRBD1
size: -
J: TRBJ2-2
V: TRBV6-1

DNA: TGTGCCAGTAGTAGCCATCCGGGACAGGGGGTCGACGAGCAGTACTTC
CDR3: CASSSHPGQGVDEQYF
D: TRBD1
size: -
J: TRBJ2-7
V: TRBV19

DNA: TGTGCCAGCAGCTTGGCCTTGTCCCTCGTCCGGGAGACCCAGTACTTC
CDR3: CASSLALSLVRETQYF
D: -
size: -
J: TRBJ2-5
V: TRBV5-4

DNA: TGTGCCAGCACCATGGGGGGACAGCGGGCTTTCTTT
CDR3: CASTMGGQRAFF
D: TRBD1
size: few
J: TRBJ1-1
V: TRBV6-6

DNA: TGTGCCAGCAGCTTCCGGGACATCGAGGAAAAACTGTTTTTT
CDR3: CASSFRDIEEKLFF
D: -
size: -
J: TRBJ1-4
V: TRBV7-9

DNA: TGTGCCTGGACCGCAGGGGCTATGAACACTGAAGCTTTCTTT
CDR3: CAWTAGAMNTEAFF
D: -
size: -
J: TRBJ1-1
V: TRBV30

DNA: TGCAGCGTTGCTCCGGGTCGTAATCAGCCCCAGCATTTT
CDR3: CSVAPGRNQPQHF
D: -
size: -
J: TRBJ1-5
V: TRBV29-1

DNA: TGTGCCAGCAGCTCAGGACAGGAGTACACCGGGGAGCTGTTTTTT
CDR3: CASSSGQEYTGELFF
D: TRBD1
size: -
J: TRBJ2-2
V: TRBV11-3

DNA: TGTGCCAGCAGAGATCCGGGACTAGCGGCCTACGAGCAGTACTTC
CDR3: CASRDPGLAAYEQYF
D: TRBD2
size: -
J: TRBJ2-7
V: TRBV28

DNA: TGCGCCAGCAGCTTGAGCAGGGCGGACCAAGAGACCCAGTACTTC
CDR3: CASSLSRADQETQYF
D: -
size: -
J: TRBJ2-5
V: TRBV5-1

DNA: TGTGCCAGCAGCTCGACAGCGATCAATGAGCAGTTCTTC
CDR3: CASSSTAINEQFF
D: -
size: few
J: TRBJ2-1
V: TRBV7-3

DNA: TGTGCTAGTGGTTTGGTCTCCGGGAGGACAGATACGCAGTATTTT
CDR3: CASGLVSGRTDTQYF
D: TRBD2
size: -
J: TRBJ2-3
V: TRBV12-5

DNA: TGTGCCCACAGGGTGGGTAATTCACCCCTCCACTTT
CDR3: CAHRVGNSPLHF
D: -
size: -
J: TRBJ1-6
V: TRBV30

DNA: TGTGCCAGCAGCTTGGACCCCCCCGGGGCCAAAAACATTCAGTACTTC
CDR3: CASSLDPPGAKNIQYF
D: -
size: -
J: TRBJ2-4
V: TRBV5-4

DNA: TGCGCCAGCAGCTTGGTAGCGGGCACAGATACGCAGTATTTT
CDR3: CASSLVAGTDTQYF
D: -
size: -
J: TRBJ2-3
V: TRBV5-1

DNA: TGTGCCAGCAGCTTGGTCAGCGAGGAGACCCAGTACTTC
CDR3: CASSLVSEETQYF
D: -
size: once
J: TRBJ2-5
V: TRBV5-6

DNA: TGTGCCACCAGCAGCGACAGAAACAATGAGCAGTTCTTC
CDR3: CATSSDRNNEQFF
D: -
size: once
J: TRBJ2-1
V: TRBV15

DNA: TGTGCCAGCAGCTTAGATCGAAGCATTGAGCAGTTCTTC
CDR3: CASSLDRSIEQFF
D: -
size: -
J: TRBJ2-1
V: TRBV11-3

DNA: TGTGCCAGCTCACCAGGGCCGCACACCGGGGAGCTGTTTTTT
CDR3: CASSPGPHTGELFF
D: -
size: -
J: TRBJ2-2
V: TRBV18

DNA: TGTGCCAGCAGCCTGCACTGGGGACAGGGTTTGGGGGACTCCTATAATTCACCCCTCCACTTT
CDR3: CASSLHWGQGLGDSYNSPLHF
D: TRBD1
size: -
J: TRBJ1-6
V: TRBV4-2

DNA: TGTGCCAGCAGCGTCGACAGGGGGGAAACTGAAGCTTTCTTT
CDR3: CASSVDRGETEAFF
D: TRBD1
size: few
J: TRBJ1-1
V: TRBV7-9

DNA: TGTGCCAGCGAGTCGCCGGGACAGGGGATATACAATGAGCAGTTCTTC
CDR3: CASESPGQGIYNEQFF
D: TRBD1
size: -
J: TRBJ2-1
V: TRBV7-9

DNA: TGTGCCAGCAGTGGAGAGGGGGCGCCGAAAGAGACCCAGTACTTC
CDR3: CASSGEGAPKETQYF
D: TRBD1
size: -
J: TRBJ2-5
V: TRBV6-1

DNA: TGCGCCAGCAGCTTGGGACTAGCGGACGACTACGAGCAGTACTTC
CDR3: CASSLGLADDYEQYF
D: TRBD2
size: -
J: TRBJ2-7
V: TRBV5-1

DNA: TGTGCCAGTAAGGGGTTATCGAACACCGGGGAGCTGTTTTTT
CDR3: CASKGLSNTGELFF
D: -
size: -
J: TRBJ2-2
V: TRBV7-3

DNA: TGTGCCAGCAGTTATGATCACAGGGACTATGGCTACACCTTC
CDR3: CASSYDHRDYGYTF
D: -
size: -
J: TRBJ1-2
V: TRBV6-5

DNA: TGTGCCAGCTCTAACAGGGGGCTGGGATACGAGCAGTACTTC
CDR3: CASSNRGLGYEQYF
D: TRBD1
size: -
J: TRBJ2-7
V: TRBV18

DNA: TGTGCCAGCTCGCCAAGACTAGCGGGAGTGGGTTACAATGAGCAGTTCTTC
CDR3: CASSPRLAGVGYNEQFF
D: TRBD2
size: -
J: TRBJ2-1
V: TRBV18

DNA: TGCAGCGTGGCCGCGACAGGGTTCGGCGAGCAGTACTTC
CDR3: CSVAATGFGEQYF
D: TRBD1
size: -
J: TRBJ2-7
V: TRBV29-1

DNA: TGTGCCATCACTCGTGAGACTAGCGGGATTAGCTCCTACAATGAGCAGTTCTTC
CDR3: CAITRETSGISSYNEQFF
D: TRBD2
size: -
J: TRBJ2-1
V: TRBV7-9

DNA: TGTGCCAGTAGTATAGTCAAAGAAGTAGCCTACGAGCAGTACTTC
CDR3: CASSIVKEVAYEQYF
D: -
size: -
J: TRBJ2-7
V: TRBV19

DNA: TGTGCCAGCAGTTGGGGGGGCAACTACAATGAGCAGTTCTTC
CDR3: CASSWGGNYNEQFF
D: -
size: -
J: TRBJ2-1
V: TRBV9

DNA: TGCGCCAGCAGCTTGGACGGGACAGGGTTTGGCTACACCTTC
CDR3: CASSLDGTGFGYTF
D: TRBD1
size: -
J: TRBJ1-2
V: TRBV5-1

DNA: TGTGCCAGCAGCTTAGCGGGGCGGAACACCGGGGAGCTGTTTTTT
CDR3: CASSLAGRNTGELFF
D: -
size: -
J: TRBJ2-2
V: TRBV7-2

DNA: TGCGCCAGCAGCCAAGTGTGGTTTCGGACAGGGGGTGGTAGCAATCAGCCCCAGCATTTT
CDR3: CASSQVWFRTGGGSNQPQHF
D: TRBD1
size: -
J: TRBJ1-5
V: TRBV4-1

DNA: TGTGCCAGCAGCAGAGGACAGACCTCTGGAAACACCATATATTTT
CDR3: CASSRGQTSGNTIYF
D: -
size: few
J: TRBJ1-3
V: TRBV7-9

DNA: TGTGCCAGCAGTAGCGGACAGCGCGTATGGGGCTACACCTTC
CDR3: CASSSGQRVWGYTF
D: -
size: -
J: TRBJ1-2
V: TRBV6-5

DNA: TGTGCCATCACATGCCGGGACTCCTCCTACGAGCAGTACTTC
CDR3: CAITCRDSSYEQYF
D: -
size: -
J: TRBJ2-7
V: TRBV2

DNA: TGTGCCACCCCAGGGGGAACAGGGGATTCACCCCTCCACTTT
CDR3: CATPGGTGDSPLHF
D: TRBD1
size: -
J: TRBJ1-6
V: TRBV2

DNA: TGTGCCAGCAGCTATACTAGCGGCGGACACAATGAGCAGTTCTTC
CDR3: CASSYTSGGHNEQFF
D: TRBD2
size: -
J: TRBJ2-1
V: TRBV7-2

DNA: TGTGCCTGGAGTGTAGACGGAAGGGGAACTGAAGCTTTCTTT
CDR3: CAWSVDGRGTEAFF
D: -
size: -
J: TRBJ1-1
V: TRBV30

DNA: TGTGCCAGCAGCCAGGGGCCGGGAGTTAGCTACGAGCAGTACTTC
CDR3: CASSQGPGVSYEQYF
D: -
size: once
J: TRBJ2-7
V: TRBV14

DNA: TGCGCCAGCAGCCTTTTAGGGACAGGGCGCGACGAGCAGTACTTC
CDR3: CASSLLGTGRDEQYF
D: TRBD1
size: -
J: TRBJ2-7
V: TRBV4-1

DNA: TGTGCCAGCAGTGCCTTCGACAGGGATGAATATGGCTACACCTTC
CDR3: CASSAFDRDEYGYTF
D: TRBD1
size: -
J: TRBJ1-2
V: TRBV25-1

DNA: TGTGCCAGCAGCCGAAATAACAGGGGGTGGCCCGGGGAGCTGTTTTTT
CDR3: CASSRNNRGWPGELFF
D: TRBD1
size: -
J: TRBJ2-2
V: TRBV6-8

DNA: TGTGCCAGTAGAAGACTAGCGGGGAAAAGACTCCAGACCATCGATGAGCAGTTCTTC
CDR3: CASRRLAGKRLQTIDEQFF
D: TRBD2
size: -
J: TRBJ2-1
V: TRBV19